This T cell receptor beta chain was recovered during a study of T cells after yellow fever vaccination. Many counts were recorded for this clonotype. Its antigen is not known. Germline is not matched at one junction end, which may reflect a read error. UMIs were added to TCR cDNA along with a universal primer site when it was made by 5'RACE template switching. TCRdb used MiXCR to reprocess the 5' RACE reads, holding one entry per CDR3 protein. The sample yields some 350,000 distinct CDR3 sequences, 3% to 4.5% seen once. This CDR3 is 11 amino acids long. CDR1 and CDR2 from the germline V gene are SGHRS and YFSETQ. General study points: Post-booster samples contained most primary-vaccination clones (around 95% CD4, 88% CD8). The study found a weaker secondary response that peaked faster, day 5 versus 15.

This TCR came from a man younger than 30 who received the YFV17D yellow fever vaccine. The chain uses TRBV5-1 and TRBJ2-5, with a possible D match to TRBD2 (5 bases). The sample was PBMCs, taken 5 days after the yellow fever booster vaccination. DNA of the CDR3: TGTGCCAGCAGTCGAGGGGAGACCCAGTACTTC. This gives the protein CASSRGETQYF.